Shown below are 3 T cell receptor beta chains from a single sample sequenced in a study of cytomegalovirus exposure and HLA in healthy donors. Researchers ran the PCR with 60 Vbeta and 13 Jbeta primers. Clones were sequenced by immunoSEQ multiplex PCR, and TCRdb holds only the in-frame ones, with some missing. The sample includes about 190,000 clones, around 82% seen only once; the top ten take 0.25% to 0.3%. The specimen sequenced was PBMCs. The receptors were gathered from a boy younger than 18 in good health and CMV-seronegative.

This clone is a singleton in its sample. The chain links TRBV9 to TRBJ1-1; 7 bases agree with TRBD1. The CDR3 loop spans 13 amino acids. CDR1 and CDR2 from the germline V gene are SGDLS and YYNGEE. V gave up 8 bases and J gave up 1 base; unmatched junction bases: 5. The CDR3 sequence: CASKRTGNTEAFF. The CDR3 DNA reads TGTGCCAGTAAAAGGACAGGGAACACTGAAGCTTTCTTT. The entire variable domain, with the rest obtained from reference TRBV9 and TRBJ1-1, is as follows: DSGVTQTPKHLITATGQRVTLRCSPRSGDLSVYWYQQSLDQGLQFLIQYYNGEERAKGNILERFSAQQFPDLHSELNLSSLELGDSALYFCASKRTGNTEAFFGQGTRLTVV.

The genes are TRBV15 and TRBJ2-5; 13 bases are a match to TRBD2. The CDR3 is made up of 15 amino acids. V lost 5 bases and J lost 4; bases outside the gene matches: 4. Germline loops: CDR1 LNHNV, CDR2 YYDKDF (reference sequence). Here the CDR3 reads CATSFRTSGGETQYF. As DNA, the CDR3 is TGTGCCACCAGCTTCCGGACTAGCGGGGGAGAGACCCAGTACTTC.

V is TRBV5-6 and J is TRBJ2-7; tentative D call: TRBD2 (6 bases). The CDR3 is made up of 19 amino acids. Trimming shortened V by 1 base and J by 0 bases, and 23 bases separated the two germline ends. The germline gives CDR1 SGHDT, CDR2 YYEEEE. CDR3 region: CASSLRRVLGRLYSYEQYF. The CDR3 DNA reads as TGTGCCAGCAGCTTGCGGCGGGTACTGGGGAGGCTGTACTCCTACGAGCAGTACTTC.